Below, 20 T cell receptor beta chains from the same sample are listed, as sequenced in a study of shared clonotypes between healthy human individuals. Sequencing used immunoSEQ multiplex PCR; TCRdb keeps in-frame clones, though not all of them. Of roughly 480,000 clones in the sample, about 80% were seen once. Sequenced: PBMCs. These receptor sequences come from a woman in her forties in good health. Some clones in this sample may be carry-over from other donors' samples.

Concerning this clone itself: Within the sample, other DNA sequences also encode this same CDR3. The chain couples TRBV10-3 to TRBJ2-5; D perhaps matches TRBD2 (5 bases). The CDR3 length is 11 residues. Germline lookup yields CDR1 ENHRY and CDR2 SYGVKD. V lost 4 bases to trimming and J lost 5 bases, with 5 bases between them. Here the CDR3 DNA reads TGTGCCATCAGTGGAGGGGAGACCCAGTACTTC. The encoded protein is CAISGGETQYF.

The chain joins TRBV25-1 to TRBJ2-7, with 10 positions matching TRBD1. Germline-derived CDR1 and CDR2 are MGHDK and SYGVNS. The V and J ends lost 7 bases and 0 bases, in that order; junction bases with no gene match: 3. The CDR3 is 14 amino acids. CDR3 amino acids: CASTRTGGSYEQYF. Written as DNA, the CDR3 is TGTGCCAGCACCCGGACAGGGGGCTCCTACGAGCAGTACTTC.

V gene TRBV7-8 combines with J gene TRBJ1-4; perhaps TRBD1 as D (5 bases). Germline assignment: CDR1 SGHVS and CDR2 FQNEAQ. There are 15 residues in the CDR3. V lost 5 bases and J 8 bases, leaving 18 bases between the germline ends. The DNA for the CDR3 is TGTGCCAGCAGCCCGAGGGACGGTTCGGAGGAAAAACTGTTTTTT. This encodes CASSPRDGSEEKLFF. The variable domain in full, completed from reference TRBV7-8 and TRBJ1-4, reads GAGVSQSPRYKVAKRGQDVALRCDPISGHVSLFWYQQALGQGPEFLTYFQNEAQLDKSGLPSDRFFAERPEGSVSTLKIQRTQQEDSAVYLCASSPRDGSEEKLFFGSGTQLSVL.

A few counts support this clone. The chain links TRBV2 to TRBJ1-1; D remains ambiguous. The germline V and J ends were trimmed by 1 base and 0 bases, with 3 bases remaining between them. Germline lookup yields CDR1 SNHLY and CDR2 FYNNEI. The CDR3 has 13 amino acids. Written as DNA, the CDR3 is TGTGCCAGCAGTGAAGAAGTGAACACTGAAGCTTTCTTT. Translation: CASSEEVNTEAFF.

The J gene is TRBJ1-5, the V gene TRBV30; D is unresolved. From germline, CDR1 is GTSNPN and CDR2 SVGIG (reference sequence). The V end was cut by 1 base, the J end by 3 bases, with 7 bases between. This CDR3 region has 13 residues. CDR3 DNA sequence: TGTGCCTGGAGTGCGGCAGACAATCAGCCCCAGCATTTT. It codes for CAWSAADNQPQHF.

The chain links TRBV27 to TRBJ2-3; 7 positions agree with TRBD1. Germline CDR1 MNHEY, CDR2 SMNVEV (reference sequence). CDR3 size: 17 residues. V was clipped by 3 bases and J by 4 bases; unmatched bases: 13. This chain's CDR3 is CASSFQHPTQGADTQYF. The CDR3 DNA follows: TGTGCCAGCAGTTTCCAGCATCCAACTCAGGGGGCAGATACGCAGTATTTT.

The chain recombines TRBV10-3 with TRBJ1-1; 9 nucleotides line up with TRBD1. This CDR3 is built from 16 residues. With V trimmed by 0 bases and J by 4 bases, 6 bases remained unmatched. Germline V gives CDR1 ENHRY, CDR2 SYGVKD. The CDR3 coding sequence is TGTGCCATCAGTGAGTCTAAGACAGGGGGTATCACTGAAGCTTTCTTT. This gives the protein CAISESKTGGITEAFF.

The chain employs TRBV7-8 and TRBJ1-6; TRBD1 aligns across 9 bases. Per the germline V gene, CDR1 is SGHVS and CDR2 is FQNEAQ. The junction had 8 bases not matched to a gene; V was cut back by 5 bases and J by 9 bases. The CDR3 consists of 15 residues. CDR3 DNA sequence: TGTGCCAGCAGCACGGGACAGGGAAGTGGTTCACCCCTCCACTTT. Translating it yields CASSTGQGSGSPLHF.

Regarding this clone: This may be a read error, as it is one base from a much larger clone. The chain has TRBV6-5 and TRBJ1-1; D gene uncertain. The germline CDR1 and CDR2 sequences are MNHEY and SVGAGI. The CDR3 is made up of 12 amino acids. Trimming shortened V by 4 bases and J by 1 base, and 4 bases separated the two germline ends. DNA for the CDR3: TGTGCCAGCAGTTCGGGGAACACTGAAGCTTTCTTT. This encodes CASSSGNTEAFF.

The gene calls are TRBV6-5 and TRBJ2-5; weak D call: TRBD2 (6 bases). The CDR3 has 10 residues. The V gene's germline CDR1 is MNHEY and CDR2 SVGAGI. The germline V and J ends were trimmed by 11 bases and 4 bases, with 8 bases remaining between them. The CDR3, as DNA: TGTGCCTGCGGGGCAGAGACCCAGTACTTC. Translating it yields CACGAETQYF.

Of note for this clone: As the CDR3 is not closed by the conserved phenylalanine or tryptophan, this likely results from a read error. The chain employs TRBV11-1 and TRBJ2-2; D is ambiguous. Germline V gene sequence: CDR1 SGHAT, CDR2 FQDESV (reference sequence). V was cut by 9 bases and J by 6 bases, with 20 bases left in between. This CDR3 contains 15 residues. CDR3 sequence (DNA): TGTGCCAGACTTCGTCCTCCTGTTCGCGCCGGGGAGCTGTTTCTT. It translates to CARLRPPVRAGELFL.

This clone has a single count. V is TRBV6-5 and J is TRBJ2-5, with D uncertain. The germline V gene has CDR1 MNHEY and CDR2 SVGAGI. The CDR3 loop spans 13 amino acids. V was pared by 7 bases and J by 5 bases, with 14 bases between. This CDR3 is CASKGPLVETQYF. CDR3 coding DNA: TGTGCCAGCAAGGGCCCACTGGTGGAGACCCAGTACTTC.

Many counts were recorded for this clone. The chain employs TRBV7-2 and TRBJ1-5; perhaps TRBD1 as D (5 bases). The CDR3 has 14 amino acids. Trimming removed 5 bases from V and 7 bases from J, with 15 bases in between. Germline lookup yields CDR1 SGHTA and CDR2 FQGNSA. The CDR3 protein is CASSTGGYRQPQHF. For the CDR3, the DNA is TGTGCCAGCAGCACGGGGGGGTACAGACAGCCCCAGCATTTT.

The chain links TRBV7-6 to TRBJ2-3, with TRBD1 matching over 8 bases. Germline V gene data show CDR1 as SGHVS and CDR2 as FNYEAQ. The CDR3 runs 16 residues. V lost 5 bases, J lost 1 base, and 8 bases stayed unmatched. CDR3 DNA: TGTGCCAGCAGCCCTCGACCGGGACAGGGCACAGATACGCAGTATTTT. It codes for CASSPRPGQGTDTQYF. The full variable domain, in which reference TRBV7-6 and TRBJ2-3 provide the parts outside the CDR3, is GAGVSQSPRYKVTKRGQDVALRCDPISGHVSLYWYRQALGQGPEFLTYFNYEAQQDKSGLPNDRFSAERPEGSISTLTIQRTEQRDSAMYRCASSPRPGQGTDTQYFGPGTRLTVL.

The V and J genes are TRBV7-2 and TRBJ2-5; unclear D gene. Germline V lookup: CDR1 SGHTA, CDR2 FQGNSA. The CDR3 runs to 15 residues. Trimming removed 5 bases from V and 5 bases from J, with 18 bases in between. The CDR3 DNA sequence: TGTGCCAGCAGCCGATCGGCCCCCCGTGGGGAGACCCAGTACTTC. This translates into CASSRSAPRGETQYF.

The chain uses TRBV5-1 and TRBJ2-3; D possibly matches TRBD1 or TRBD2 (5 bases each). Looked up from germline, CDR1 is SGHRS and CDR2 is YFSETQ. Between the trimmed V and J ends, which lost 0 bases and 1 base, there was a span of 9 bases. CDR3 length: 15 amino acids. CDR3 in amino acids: CASSLAGAGTDTQYF. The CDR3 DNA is TGCGCCAGCAGCTTGGCCGGGGCGGGCACAGATACGCAGTATTTT.

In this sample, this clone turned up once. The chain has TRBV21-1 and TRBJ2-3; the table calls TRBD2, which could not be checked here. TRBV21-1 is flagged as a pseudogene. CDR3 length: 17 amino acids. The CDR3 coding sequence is TGTGCCAGCAGCAAAGCGCAGACTAGCGGGAGGCCAGATACGCAGTATTTT. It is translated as CASSKAQTSGRPDTQYF.

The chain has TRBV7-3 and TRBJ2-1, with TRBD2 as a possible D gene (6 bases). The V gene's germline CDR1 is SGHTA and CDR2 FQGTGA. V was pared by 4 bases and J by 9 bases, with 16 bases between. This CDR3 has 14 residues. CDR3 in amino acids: CASSSGLSEGEQFF. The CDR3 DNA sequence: TGTGCCAGCAGCTCGGGACTTTCCGAGGGTGAGCAGTTCTTC.

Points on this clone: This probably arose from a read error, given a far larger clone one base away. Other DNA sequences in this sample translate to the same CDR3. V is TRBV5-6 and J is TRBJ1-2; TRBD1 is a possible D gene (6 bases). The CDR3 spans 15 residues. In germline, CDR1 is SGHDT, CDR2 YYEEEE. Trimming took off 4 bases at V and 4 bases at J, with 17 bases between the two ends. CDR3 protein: CASSPIPTGGYGYTF. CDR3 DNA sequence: TGTGCCAGCAGCCCGATCCCGACAGGAGGCTATGGCTACACCTTC.

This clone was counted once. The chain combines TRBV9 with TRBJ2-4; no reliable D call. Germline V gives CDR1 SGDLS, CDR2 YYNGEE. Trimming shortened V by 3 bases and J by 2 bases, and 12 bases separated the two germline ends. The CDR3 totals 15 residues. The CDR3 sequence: CASSDPIKSKNIQYF. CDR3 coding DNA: TGTGCCAGCAGCGATCCCATAAAATCCAAAAACATTCAGTACTTC.